A selection of T cell receptor beta chains follows, all from one sample in a study of shared clonotypes between healthy human individuals. Clones were sequenced by immunoSEQ multiplex PCR, and TCRdb holds only the in-frame ones, with some missing. This table has approximately 250,000 clones, over 50% appearing once. Sequencing used memory CD4+ T cells sorted from blood. The receptors shown here come from a young man in good health. Each CDR3 is given with its conserved first and last residue. A D gene is named only where the DNA matches it firmly. Expanded clones are given a class, and other clones once, few, many or no size at all.

TRBV28,TRBD2,.,TRBJ2-5,TGTGCCAGCAGACCCGGGACTAGCGGGAGGTTTGAGACCCAGTACTTC,CASRPGTSGRFETQYF
TRBV19,.,.,TRBJ1-5,TGTGCCAGTAGTACAGGCAGCCCGCAGCCCCAGCATTTT,CASSTGSPQPQHF
TRBV11-2,.,.,TRBJ2-2,TGTGCCAGCAGCCTCGTCTTGACCGCGAACACCGGGGAGCTGTTTTTT,CASSLVLTANTGELFF
TRBV7-7,.,.,TRBJ2-1,TGTGCTAGCAGCTTAGGTACGGCAGGGCTAAGTGAGCAGTTCTTC,CASSLGTAGLSEQFF
TRBV11-3,.,.,TRBJ2-7,TGTGCCAGCAGCTTAGCCGGGACCCTCGACGAGCAGTACTTC,CASSLAGTLDEQYF
TRBV18,.,once,TRBJ2-1,TGTGCCAGCTCTCCCCCCTCCCTGGGAGCCTACAATGAGCAGTTCTTC,CASSPPSLGAYNEQFF
TRBV11-2,.,.,TRBJ1-4,TGTGCCAGCAGCTTAACCGGCTCGGATGAAAAACTGTTTTTT,CASSLTGSDEKLFF
TRBV18,.,few,TRBJ2-1,TGTGCCAGCTCACCAATAGGCCGAGTGAATGAGCAGTTCTTC,CASSPIGRVNEQFF
TRBV4-3,.,few,TRBJ2-3,TGCGCCAGCAGCCAAAGGGCAGTCACAGATACGCAGTATTTT,CASSQRAVTDTQYF
TRBV19,.,.,TRBJ1-1,TGTGCCAGTAGTGTCCGGGGGGCTGAAGCTTTCTTT,CASSVRGAEAFF
TRBV6-5,.,.,TRBJ2-3,TGTGCCAGCAGCCAGGGGTCGACAGATACGCAGTATTTT,CASSQGSTDTQYF
TRBV10-3,.,once,TRBJ1-5,TGTGCCATCAGCTCCCCGAATCAGCCCCAGCATTTT,CAISSPNQPQHF
TRBV6-1,.,.,TRBJ2-7,TGTGCCAGCAATTCGGACAGCCAAGAGCAGTACTTC,CASNSDSQEQYF
TRBV27,.,.,TRBJ2-7,TGTGCCAGCAGTTCCCCCTACGAGCAGTACTTC,CASSSPYEQYF
TRBV5-4,.,.,TRBJ2-7,TGTGCCAGCAGTTCGCAGGGCGGGACCTACGAGCAGTACTTC,CASSSQGGTYEQYF
TRBV30,TRBD1,.,TRBJ1-1,TGTGCCTGGAGCCTCAGGGGGGGAATGAACACTGAAGCTTTCTTT,CAWSLRGGMNTEAFF
TRBV4-3,.,.,TRBJ2-3,TGCGCCAGCAGCCCCCACGTTCTCCTCACAGATACGCAGTATTTT,CASSPHVLLTDTQYF
TRBV6-4,TRBD1,.,TRBJ1-2,TGTGCCAGCAGTGATGGGACAGGGCTCTATGGCTACACCTTC,CASSDGTGLYGYTF
TRBV12-5,.,.,TRBJ1-2,TGTGCTAGTGGTTTGGTTCCAAGGGGAGGGTCTAACTATGGCTACACCTTC,CASGLVPRGGSNYGYTF
TRBV2,.,.,TRBJ2-2,TGTGCCAGCAGCGCCGGGGAGCTGTTTTTT,CASSAGELFF
TRBV7-9,.,many,TRBJ1-1,TGTGCCAGCAGCGGCACTGAAGCTTTCTTT,CASSGTEAFF
TRBV5-1,TRBD2,.,TRBJ2-7,TGCGCCAGCAGCTCCCGGGGGGTCATGGACGAGCAGTACTTC,CASSSRGVMDEQYF
TRBV12-1,.,.,TRBJ1-5,TGTGCCAGCAGCTACCCGAACGACAGGGCTAGGGGTCAGCCCCAGCATTTT,CASSYPNDRARGQPQHF
TRBV18,.,once,TRBJ1-1,TGTGCCAGCTCACCAAAGGCTGCGTCGCGGGCCGGAATGAACACTGAAGCTTTCTTT,CASSPKAASRAGMNTEAFF
TRBV27,.,few,TRBJ1-1,TGTGCCAGCAGTTTATCGCGGTATGGGAACACTGAAGCTTTCTTT,CASSLSRYGNTEAFF
TRBV27,.,few,TRBJ2-3,TGTGCCAGCAGAGACTACCGGAACACAGATACGCAGTATTTT,CASRDYRNTDTQYF
TRBV7-6,.,.,TRBJ2-5,TGTGCCAGCAGCTTAGGCACAGCCCAAGAGACCCAGTACTTC,CASSLGTAQETQYF
TRBV7-2,.,.,TRBJ2-6,TGTGCCAGCAGCTTAACTATCCGAGCCTCTGGGGCCAACGTCCTGACTTTC,CASSLTIRASGANVLTF
TRBV4-3,TRBD1,.,TRBJ2-1,TGCGCCAGCAGCCAAGATGGGGGGACAGGGCTAAATAGTGAGCAGTTCTTC,CASSQDGGTGLNSEQFF
TRBV7-8,.,.,TRBJ2-7,TGTGCCAGCAGCTTAGTTCCTGTCGGCAGTACCTACGAGCAGTACTTC,CASSLVPVGSTYEQYF
TRBV2,TRBD1,.,TRBJ1-2,TGTGCCAGCAGTGAAGCCGGGACAGCAGGCTACACCTTC,CASSEAGTAGYTF
TRBV19,.,once,TRBJ1-5,TGTGCCAGTAGTATAGATCTCTATCAGCCCCAGCATTTT,CASSIDLYQPQHF
TRBV6-1,.,few,TRBJ1-5,TGTGCTAGCAGTGAAAACCCACCCACCCAGCCCCAGCATTTT,CASSENPPTQPQHF